Reported below is one T cell receptor (beta chain). This entry belongs to a study of T cell changes during pregnancy in multiple sclerosis. The CDR3 totals 15 residues. The ends were cut back, 10 bases at V and 6 bases at J, with 25 bases in the middle. Germline CDR1 is MDHEN and CDR2 is SYDVKM. This table comes from immunoSEQ multiplex PCR, and its TCRdb copy is limited to in-frame clones, with some not included. The sample lists 40,000 to 55,000 clones; roughly 90% were seen once. The rearrangement uses TRBV28 and TRBJ2-7; possible D gene TRBD2, 6 bases. This clonotype was obtained from a female donor in good health, enrolled as a control in a pregnancy study. The starting material was peripheral blood, obtained in the first trimester of pregnancy. This CDR3 is CATGDEQARAGEQYF. CDR3 DNA sequence: TGTGCCACGGGGGACGAACAGGCCCGGGCGGGCGAGCAGTACTTC.